The rows below give T cell receptor beta chains drawn from one sample of a study of T-cell reconstitution after alpha-beta-depleted transplantation in children. TCRdb re-derived calls from the PCR reads in MiXCR, one entry per CDR3 protein. The sample lists approximately 400,000 distinct CDR3 sequences, around 9.9% occurring once. Specimen: PBMCs from the stem cell graft donor, collected from the stem cell graft. All receptors come from a human donor who donated a stem cell graft to a child with acute myeloid leukemia. The CDR3 runs from the conserved cysteine through the conserved F or W. A D gene is named only where the DNA matches it firmly. The size of a clone is reported for some rows only, either as once, few or many, or as a class for expanded clones.

d_call,j_call,clone_size,v_call,cdr3_aa,cdr3_nt
-,TRBJ2-1,many,TRBV5-8,CASSLEITAYNEQFF,TGTGCCAGCAGCTTGGAAATAACAGCGTACAATGAGCAGTTCTTC
TRBD2,TRBJ2-1,few,TRBV20-1,CSADLAGGRYEQFF,TGCAGTGCAGACCTAGCGGGGGGGCGATATGAGCAGTTCTTC
-,TRBJ2-5,many,TRBV5-1,CASSLASTYQETQYF,TGCGCCAGCAGCTTGGCCAGTACTTACCAAGAGACCCAGTACTTC
TRBD2,TRBJ2-4,few,TRBV6-1,CASSDLGLAVAKNIQYF,TGTGCCAGCAGTGATTTGGGACTAGCGGTAGCCAAAAACATTCAGTACTTC
TRBD1,TRBJ1-2,few,TRBV20-1,CSARDRVDRVGLGYTF,TGCAGTGCTAGAGATCGGGTCGACAGGGTCGGTCTTGGCTACACCTTC
-,TRBJ2-1,once,TRBV7-2,CASSRRGGTYNEQFF,TGTGCCAGCAGCAGGAGGGGGGGCACCTACAATGAGCAGTTCTTC
TRBD2,TRBJ2-5,many,TRBV5-1,CASSSGRKETQYF,TGCGCCAGCAGCTCCGGGAGGAAAGAGACCCAGTACTTC
-,TRBJ1-1,-,TRBV3-1,CASSQDRGGAAFF,TGTGCCAGCAGCCAAGATCGGGGGGGCGCAGCTTTCTTT
-,TRBJ2-7,-,TRBV15,CATSMGRGVDEQYF,TGTGCCACCAGCATGGGCAGGGGTGTCGACGAGCAGTACTTC
-,TRBJ1-5,many,TRBV20-1,CSARMGGQPQHF,TGCAGTGCTAGGATGGGGGGGCAGCCCCAGCATTTT
TRBD2,TRBJ2-2,-,TRBV5-1,CASSSSGTSGTGELFF,TGCGCCAGCAGCTCCTCCGGGACTAGCGGTACCGGGGAGCTGTTTTTT
-,TRBJ1-2,-,TRBV12-3/TRBV12-4,CASSTRDKIDYTF,TGTGCCAGCAGTACACGGGACAAGATCGACTACACCTTC
-,TRBJ2-3,many,TRBV7-3,CASSPTRERHDTQYF,TGTGCCAGCAGCCCCACCCGGGAAAGACACGATACGCAGTATTTT
TRBD1,TRBJ1-3,many,TRBV7-9,CASSRTGERNTIYF,TGTGCCAGCAGCCGGACAGGGGAGAGGAACACCATATATTTT
TRBD1,TRBJ1-1,few,TRBV4-3,CASSVGPGTDPNTEAFF,TGCGCCAGCAGCGTGGGTCCCGGGACAGACCCGAACACTGAAGCTTTCTTT
TRBD2,TRBJ2-5,few,TRBV5-1,CASSRGGIQETQYF,TGCGCCAGCAGCCGGGGGGGAATCCAAGAGACCCAGTACTTC
-,TRBJ2-1,few,TRBV27,CASSLQQVDYNEQFF,TGTGCCAGCAGTTTACAACAGGTTGACTACAATGAGCAGTTCTTC
-,TRBJ2-3,-,TRBV5-1,CASSPSSSTDTQYF,TGCGCCAGCAGCCCGTCCTCCTCTACAGATACGCAGTATTTT
-,TRBJ2-6,-,TRBV6-1,CASKGSSGANVLTF,TGTGCCAGCAAAGGAAGCTCTGGGGCCAACGTCCTGACTTTC
TRBD2,TRBJ2-1,many,TRBV4-2,CASSQAPSGGGGSYNEQFF,TGTGCCAGCAGCCAAGCCCCTTCCGGCGGGGGAGGCTCCTACAATGAGCAGTTCTTC
-,TRBJ2-4,many,TRBV11-2,CASSLADIQYF,TGTGCCAGCAGCTTAGCTGACATTCAGTACTTC
-,TRBJ2-1,few,TRBV6-1,CASSEARGTYNEQFF,TGTGCCAGCAGTGAGGCCAGGGGAACGTACAATGAGCAGTTCTTC
TRBD2,TRBJ2-3,-,TRBV19,CASSQRGRTDTQYF,TGTGCCAGTAGCCAGCGGGGGCGCACAGATACGCAGTATTTT
-,TRBJ2-5,-,TRBV15,CATSRDQRETQYF,TGTGCCACCAGCAGAGATCAACGAGAGACCCAGTACTTC
TRBD1,TRBJ2-4,few,TRBV6-2/TRBV6-3,CASSSGQGLLAKNIQYF,TGTGCCAGCAGCTCGGGACAGGGCCTTCTAGCCAAAAACATTCAGTACTTC
-,TRBJ1-1,many,TRBV5-8,CASSLYGGAATEAFF,TGTGCCAGCAGCTTGTACGGGGGCGCGGCCACTGAAGCTTTCTTT
TRBD2,TRBJ2-2,-,TRBV15,CATSRLAGGPNDHTGELFF,TGTGCCACCAGCCGATTAGCGGGAGGGCCCAATGATCACACCGGGGAGCTGTTTTTT
TRBD2,TRBJ2-1,few,TRBV20-1,CSAGLAGVVAYNEQFF,TGCAGTGCGGGACTAGCGGGAGTCGTGGCCTACAATGAGCAGTTCTTC
-,TRBJ1-2,few,TRBV29-1,CSVRGRNGYTF,TGCAGCGTGAGGGGCAGGAATGGCTACACCTTC
TRBD2,TRBJ2-3,many,TRBV6-1,CASTGSGSGSDTQYF,TGTGCCAGCACGGGCAGCGGGAGTGGGTCAGATACGCAGTATTTT
-,TRBJ1-5,-,TRBV11-2,CASSLVLRDGSEPTSNQPQHF,TGTGCCAGCAGCTTAGTTCTCAGGGACGGATCGGAACCGACTAGCAATCAGCCCCAGCATTTT
-,TRBJ1-1,-,TRBV7-2,CASRLGGGTEAFF,TGTGCCAGCAGGCTTGGGGGTGGCACTGAAGCTTTCTTT
-,TRBJ2-1,few,TRBV20-1,CSAIPRAGVYNEQFF,TGCAGTGCTATCCCCCGGGCTGGCGTTTACAATGAGCAGTTCTTC
-,TRBJ1-1,-,TRBV6-5,CASRNLLLNTEAFF,TGTGCCAGCAGAAATCTTCTCCTGAACACTGAAGCTTTCTTT
TRBD1,TRBJ2-5,many,TRBV5-6,CASSATGGLETQYF,TGTGCCAGCAGCGCCACAGGGGGCCTAGAGACCCAGTACTTC
-,TRBJ1-2,few,TRBV12-3/TRBV12-4,CASSPPGTINYGYTF,TGTGCCAGCAGCCCCCCCGGGACAATAAACTATGGCTACACCTTC
-,TRBJ2-2,-,TRBV27,CASSFLGKSTGELFF,TGTGCCAGCAGTTTTTTGGGAAAGAGCACCGGGGAGCTGTTTTTT
-,TRBJ2-4,-,TRBV27,CASSDEAGAKNIQYF,TGTGCCAGCAGTGACGAGGCGGGGGCCAAAAACATTCAGTACTTC
-,TRBJ1-3,-,TRBV5-1,CASRLGGLTGNTIYF,TGCGCCAGCAGACTTGGGGGTCTGACAGGAAACACCATATATTTT
-,TRBJ2-3,-,TRBV20-1,CSAREGPGRIDTQYF,TGCAGTGCTAGAGAAGGGCCAGGGAGGATAGATACGCAGTATTTT
-,TRBJ1-5,few,TRBV20-1,CSAQGPNQPQHF,TGCAGTGCCCAGGGGCCGAATCAGCCCCAGCATTTT
-,TRBJ2-2,-,TRBV11-2,CASSRGGGWAGELFF,TGTGCCAGCAGCCGCGGCGGAGGGTGGGCCGGGGAGCTGTTTTTT
-,TRBJ1-3,-,TRBV11-1,CASSPRQWGSGNTIYF,TGTGCCAGCAGCCCCCGACAGTGGGGCTCTGGAAACACCATATATTTT
TRBD1,TRBJ1-2,-,TRBV20-1,CSGGRGLDYGYTF,TGCAGTGGGGGCAGGGGGCTGGACTATGGCTACACCTTC
-,TRBJ2-3,-,TRBV7-8,CASSLGVVGQSTDTQYF,TGTGCCAGCAGCTTAGGGGTCGTGGGGCAAAGCACAGATACGCAGTATTTT
-,TRBJ2-2,many,TRBV2,CASRGRVNTGELFF,TGTGCCAGCAGAGGCAGGGTCAACACCGGGGAGCTGTTTTTT